This T cell receptor beta chain was observed in a study of T-cell reconstitution after alpha-beta-depleted transplantation in children listed by TCRdb under 2016. With respect to the entire study: Using TCR repertoire profiling, the study followed T-cell immune reconstitution in a quantitative way in children after TCRalphabeta/CD19-depleted allogeneic hematopoietic cell transplantation.

The library relied on PCR. Sequenced on an Illumina HiSeq 2500. Molecular barcoding was employed in the preparation of TCR libraries, with unique molecular identifiers being used to normalize TCRbeta repertoire quantification. Clones were called with MiXCR by TCRdb after fastp trimmed the public reads at Q25, and only in-frame beta chains were retained. Rows merge per CDR3 protein into single entries with the most common DNA and genes. Counted in this sample were about 870,000 distinct CDR3 sequences; approximately 15% of them appeared once. The ten largest clones add up to 5% of the sample. Broad study findings and their caveats: The frequencies of hyperexpanded clones fell over the following months, and after one year, T-cell counts and TCRbeta diversity were mostly attributed to newly produced T cells. The apparently early alphabetaT-cell count recovery about two months after transplant was reportedly dependent on only several hundred rapidly expanded clones derived from non-depleted graft cells. In some patients, the high TCRbeta diversity seen at day 60 was put down to recipient T cells and intrathymic progenitors that had survived conditioning.

Its CDR3 holds 14 amino acids, cysteine through phenylalanine. The kept DNA is CDR3 alone, 42 bases in frame from the first base. As encoded in the germline V gene, CDR1 is SGHVS while CDR2 is FNYEAQ. V is pared back by 5 bases and J by 5 bases, with 16 bases lying between the germline termini. A note on this clonotype: Its binding antigen is unknown. Base qualities were left out, and no much larger clone turns up one base away.

The sample's treatment or condition label is to be understood as: allogeneic hematopoietic cell transplantation with graft depleted of TCRalphabeta T cells and CD19 B cells. The children who served as transplant recipients had been given grafts of TCRalphabeta/CD19-depleted allogeneic hematopoietic cells. The rearranged segments are TRBV7-6 and TRBJ2-7; too little of a D gene remains to name it. The clonotype originates from a male patient younger than 18 who had a stem cell transplant for acute lymphoblastic leukemia, so the T cells may come from the graft donor. Sequences were derived from PBMCs, mostly from graft donor cells, sampled 360 days after TCRalphabeta/CD19-depleted stem cell transplant. The nucleotide sequence is TGTGCCAGCAGCCCGGACCCGGACGTGAACGAGCAGTACTTC. This yields the protein CASSPDPDVNEQYF.